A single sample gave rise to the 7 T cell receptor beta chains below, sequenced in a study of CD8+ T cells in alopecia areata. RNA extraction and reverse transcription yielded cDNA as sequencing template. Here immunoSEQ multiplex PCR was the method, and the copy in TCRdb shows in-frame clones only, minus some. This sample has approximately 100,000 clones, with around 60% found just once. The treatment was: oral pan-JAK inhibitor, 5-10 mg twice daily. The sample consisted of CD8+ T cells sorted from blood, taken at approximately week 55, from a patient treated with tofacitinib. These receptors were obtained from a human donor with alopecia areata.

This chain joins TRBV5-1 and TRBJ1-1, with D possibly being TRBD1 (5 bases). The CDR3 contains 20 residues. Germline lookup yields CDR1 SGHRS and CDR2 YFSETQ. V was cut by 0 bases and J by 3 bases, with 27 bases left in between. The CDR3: CASSLDPHKYKRGVDTEAFF. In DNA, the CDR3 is TGCGCCAGCAGCTTGGACCCACATAAATACAAAAGGGGAGTGGACACTGAAGCTTTCTTT.

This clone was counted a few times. The CDR3 here is CASSPTTGPNGNYGYTF. The CDR3 coding sequence is TGTGCCAGCAGTCCTACGACAGGGCCAAACGGAAACTATGGCTACACCTTC. The chain joins TRBV27 to TRBJ1-2, with 7 bases aligning to TRBD1. The CDR3 contains 17 residues. The germline gives CDR1 MNHEY, CDR2 SMNVEV (reference sequence). Unmatched junction bases numbered 14, after V lost 5 bases and J lost 2 bases.

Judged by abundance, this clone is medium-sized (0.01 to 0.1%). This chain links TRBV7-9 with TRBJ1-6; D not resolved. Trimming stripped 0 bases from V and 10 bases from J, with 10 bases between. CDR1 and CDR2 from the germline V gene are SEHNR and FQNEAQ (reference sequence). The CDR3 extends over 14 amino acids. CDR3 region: CASSLAQDYSPLHF. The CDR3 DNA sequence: TGTGCCAGCAGCTTAGCCCAGGATTACTCACCCCTCCACTTT.

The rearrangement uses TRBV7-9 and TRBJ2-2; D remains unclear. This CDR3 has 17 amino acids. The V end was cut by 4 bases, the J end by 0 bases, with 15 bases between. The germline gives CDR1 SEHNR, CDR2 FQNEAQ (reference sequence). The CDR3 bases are TGTGCCAGCAGCTACGCGCCGCCTCGTCCGAACACCGGGGAGCTGTTTTTT. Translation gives CASSYAPPRPNTGELFF.

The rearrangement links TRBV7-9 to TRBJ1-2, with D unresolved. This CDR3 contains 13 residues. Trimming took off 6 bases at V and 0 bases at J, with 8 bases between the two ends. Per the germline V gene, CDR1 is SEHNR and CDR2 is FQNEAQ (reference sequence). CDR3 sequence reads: CASRPVANYGYTF. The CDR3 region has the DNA TGTGCCAGCAGGCCAGTAGCTAACTATGGCTACACCTTC.

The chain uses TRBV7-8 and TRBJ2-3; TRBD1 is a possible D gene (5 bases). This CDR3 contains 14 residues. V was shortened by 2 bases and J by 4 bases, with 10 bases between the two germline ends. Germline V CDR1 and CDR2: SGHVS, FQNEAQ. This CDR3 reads CASSLPGSSDTQYF. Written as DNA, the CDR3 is TGTGCCAGCAGCTTACCAGGGTCTTCAGATACGCAGTATTTT.

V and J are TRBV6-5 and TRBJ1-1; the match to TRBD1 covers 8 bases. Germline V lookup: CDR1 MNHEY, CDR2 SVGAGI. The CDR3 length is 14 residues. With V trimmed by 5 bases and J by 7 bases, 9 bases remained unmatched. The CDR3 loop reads CASSESGQGLEAFF. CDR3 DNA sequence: TGTGCCAGCAGTGAATCCGGACAGGGACTTGAAGCTTTCTTT.